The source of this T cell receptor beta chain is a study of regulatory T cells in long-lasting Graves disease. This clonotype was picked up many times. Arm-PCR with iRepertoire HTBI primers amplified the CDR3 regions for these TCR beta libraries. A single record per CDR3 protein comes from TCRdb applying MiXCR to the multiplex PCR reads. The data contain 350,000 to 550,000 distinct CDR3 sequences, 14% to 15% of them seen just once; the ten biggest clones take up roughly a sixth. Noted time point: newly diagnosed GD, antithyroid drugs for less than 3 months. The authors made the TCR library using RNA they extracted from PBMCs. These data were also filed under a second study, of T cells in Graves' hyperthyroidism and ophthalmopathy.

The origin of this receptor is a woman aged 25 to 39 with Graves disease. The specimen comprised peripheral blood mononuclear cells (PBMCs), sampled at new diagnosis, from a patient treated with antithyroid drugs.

The CDR3 region has the DNA TGCGCCAGCAGCTTGGAGGTCTACAACTACGAGCAGTACTTC. Amino acid sequence: CASSLEVYNYEQYF. J is TRBJ2-7 and V is TRBV5-1; D remains ambiguous. V dropped 0 bases and J dropped 3 bases, with 10 bases sitting between them. Germline V gene sequence: CDR1 SGHRS, CDR2 YFSETQ. CDR3 length equals 14 residues.